Here is one T cell receptor (beta chain) with its context. Antigen: not known. The sample comes from a study of cytomegalovirus exposure and HLA in healthy donors. Study-level results: Association of a missense DCLRE1C variant with TCR beta V- and J-gene trimming was reported in a later analysis. Later analysis revealed greater clonal expansion in HLA-associated TCR beta chains than in equally common others. Sequences of the TCR beta chain were said to predict the HLA-A and HLA-B alleles of most subjects accurately.

The PCR contained 60 Vbeta and 13 Jbeta primers. The data were produced by immunoSEQ multiplex PCR, yet TCRdb's version contains in-frame clones alone and is incomplete. Among some 250,000 clones listed, 82% were seen once. J lost 8 bases, V lost 5 bases, and 10 bases had no gene match. In germline, CDR1 is MNHEY, CDR2 SVGAGI. CDR3 length: 14 residues. The receptor was derived from a middle-aged woman in good health and CMV-seropositive. This chain joins TRBV6-5 and TRBJ1-2; 8 bases map to TRBD1. The material sequenced was PBMCs. The CDR3, as DNA: TGTGCCAGCAGTGCCTCCAGGGGGCAGAGAGGCTACACCTTC. It translates to CASSASRGQRGYTF.